This T cell receptor beta chain was recovered during a study of neurological immune-mediated disorders. cDNA synthesis was performed by 5'RACE with 10-nucleotide random UMIs. TCRdb processed the 5' RACE reads anew with MiXCR; each CDR3 protein has one entry. The sample includes roughly 14,000 distinct CDR3 sequences, 6.5% to 8% of them seen just once. Trimming stripped 3 bases from V and 4 bases from J, with 9 bases between. The V gene's germline CDR1 is MNHEY and CDR2 SVGAGI. The CDR3 is 13 residues long. Many counts were recorded for this clonotype. The sequence came from a woman aged 40 to 50 in good health. The rearrangement links TRBV6-5 to TRBJ2-5; TRBD2 might be the D (6 bases). Sample: CD8+ T cells from blood. CDR3 sequence (DNA): TGTGCCAGCAGTTATACGGGAGTAGAGACCCAGTACTTC. As protein: CASSYTGVETQYF.